Detailed here is one T cell receptor (beta chain). What it recognizes is unknown. This sample was taken from a study of cytomegalovirus exposure and HLA in healthy donors. Study-level findings and limits: Later analysis identified a missense DCLRE1C variant that was linked to TCR beta V- and J-gene trimming. Several of the most significant clusters appeared linked to common viral pathogens, based on a later analysis.

Both 60 Vbeta primers and 13 Jbeta primers went into the PCR. TCRdb keeps only in-frame clones here, not all; method: immunoSEQ multiplex PCR. Of around 200,000 clones in the sample, roughly 82% were seen once. The CDR3 runs to 18 residues. Germline V gene sequence: CDR1 LNHDA, CDR2 SQIVND (reference sequence). Trimming cost V 2 bases and J 0 bases; bases outside gene matches: 7. V is TRBV19 and J is TRBJ1-5; 10 nucleotides agree with TRBD1. Sequences were obtained from PBMCs. The receptor was isolated from a woman in her forties or fifties in good health and CMV-seropositive. This chain's CDR3 is CASSIWDRGVTSNQPQHF. CDR3 sequence (DNA): TGTGCCAGTAGTATATGGGACAGGGGTGTCACTAGCAATCAGCCCCAGCATTTT.